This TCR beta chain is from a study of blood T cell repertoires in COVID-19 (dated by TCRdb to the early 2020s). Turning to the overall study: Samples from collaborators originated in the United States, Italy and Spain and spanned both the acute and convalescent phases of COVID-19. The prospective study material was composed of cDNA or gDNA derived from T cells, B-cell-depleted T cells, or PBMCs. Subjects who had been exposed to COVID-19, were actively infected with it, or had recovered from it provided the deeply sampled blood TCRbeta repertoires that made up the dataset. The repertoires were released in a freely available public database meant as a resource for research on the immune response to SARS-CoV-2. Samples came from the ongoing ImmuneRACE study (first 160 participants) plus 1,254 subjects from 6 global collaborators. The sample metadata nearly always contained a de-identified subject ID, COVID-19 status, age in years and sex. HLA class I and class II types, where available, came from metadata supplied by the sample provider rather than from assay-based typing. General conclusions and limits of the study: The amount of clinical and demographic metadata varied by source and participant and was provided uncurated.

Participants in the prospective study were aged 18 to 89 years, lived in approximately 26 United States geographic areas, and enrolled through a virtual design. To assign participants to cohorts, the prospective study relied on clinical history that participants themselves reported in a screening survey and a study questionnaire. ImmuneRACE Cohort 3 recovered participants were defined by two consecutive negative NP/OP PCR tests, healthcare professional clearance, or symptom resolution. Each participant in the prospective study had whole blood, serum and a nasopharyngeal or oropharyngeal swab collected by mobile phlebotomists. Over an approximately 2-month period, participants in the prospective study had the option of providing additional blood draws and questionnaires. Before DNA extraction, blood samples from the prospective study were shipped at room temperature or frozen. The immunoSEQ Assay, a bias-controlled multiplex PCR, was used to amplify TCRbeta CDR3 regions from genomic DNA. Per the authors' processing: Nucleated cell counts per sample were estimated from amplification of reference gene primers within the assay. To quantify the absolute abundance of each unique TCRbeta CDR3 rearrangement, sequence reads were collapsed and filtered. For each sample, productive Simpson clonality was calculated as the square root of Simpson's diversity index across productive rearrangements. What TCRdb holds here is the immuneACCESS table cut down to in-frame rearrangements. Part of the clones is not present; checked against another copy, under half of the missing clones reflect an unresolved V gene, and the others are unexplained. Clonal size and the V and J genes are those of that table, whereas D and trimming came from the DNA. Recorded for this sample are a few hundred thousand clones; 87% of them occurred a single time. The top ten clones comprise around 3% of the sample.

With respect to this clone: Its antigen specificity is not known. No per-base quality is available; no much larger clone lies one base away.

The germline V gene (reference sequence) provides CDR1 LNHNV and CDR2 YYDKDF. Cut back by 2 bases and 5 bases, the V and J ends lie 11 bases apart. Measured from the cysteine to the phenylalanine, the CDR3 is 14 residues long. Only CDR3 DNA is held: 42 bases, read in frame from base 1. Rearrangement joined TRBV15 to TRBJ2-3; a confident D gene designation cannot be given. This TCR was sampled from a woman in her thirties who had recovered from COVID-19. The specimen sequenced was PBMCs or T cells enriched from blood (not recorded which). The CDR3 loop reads CATSRSRVGDTQYF. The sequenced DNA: TGTGCCACCAGCAGATCCCGGGTCGGAGATACGCAGTATTTT.